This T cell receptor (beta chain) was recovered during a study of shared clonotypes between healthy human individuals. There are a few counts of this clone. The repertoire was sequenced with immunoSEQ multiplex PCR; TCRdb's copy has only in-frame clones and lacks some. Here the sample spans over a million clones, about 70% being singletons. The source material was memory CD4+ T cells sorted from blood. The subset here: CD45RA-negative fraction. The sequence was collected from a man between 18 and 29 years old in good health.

As DNA, the CDR3 is TGCAGTGCCTTCCTAGCTTACGAGCAGTACTTC. Protein product: CSAFLAYEQYF. The V and J genes are TRBV20-1 and TRBJ2-7; weak D call: TRBD2 (5 bases). Germline V gene sequence: CDR1 DFQATT, CDR2 SNEGSKA (reference sequence). CDR3 size: 11 residues. Trimming removed 6 bases at V and 4 bases at J, with 10 bases between.